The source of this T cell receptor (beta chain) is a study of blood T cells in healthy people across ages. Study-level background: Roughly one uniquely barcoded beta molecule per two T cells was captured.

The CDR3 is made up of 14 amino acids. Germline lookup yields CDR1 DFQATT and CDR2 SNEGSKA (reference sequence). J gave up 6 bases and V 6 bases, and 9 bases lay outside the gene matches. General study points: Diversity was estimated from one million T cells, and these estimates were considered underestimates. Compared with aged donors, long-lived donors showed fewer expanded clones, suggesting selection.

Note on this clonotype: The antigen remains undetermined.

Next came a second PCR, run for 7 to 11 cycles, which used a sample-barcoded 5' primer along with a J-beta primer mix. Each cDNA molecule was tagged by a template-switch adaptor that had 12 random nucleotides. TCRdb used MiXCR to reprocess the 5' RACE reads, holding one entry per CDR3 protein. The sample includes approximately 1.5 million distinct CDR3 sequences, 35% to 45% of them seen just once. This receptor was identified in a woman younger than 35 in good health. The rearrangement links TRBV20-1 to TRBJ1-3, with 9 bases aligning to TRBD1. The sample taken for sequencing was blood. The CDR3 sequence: CSAKGQGRVNTIYF. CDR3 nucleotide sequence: TGCAGTGCGAAGGGACAGGGTCGAGTAAACACCATATATTTT.